This T cell receptor (beta chain) emerged from a study of technical replicates of blood from a few donors (dated by TCRdb to the late 2010s). Library preparation used the immunoSEQ multiplex PCR assay. TCRdb retrieved this table from immuneACCESS and kept in-frame rearrangements only. Not all clones are present; in checked studies, unresolved V genes account for under half, and no reason is known for the remainder. The sample has about 74,000 clones on record, 95% of them singletons. Roughly 0.24% of the sample goes to the ten largest clones. Trimming leaves V shorter by 4 bases and J shorter by 8 bases, with the junction holding 9 bases beyond the gene matches. CDR1 and CDR2 were assigned from the germline V gene as MGHRA and YSYEKL. From the cysteine up to the phenylalanine, the CDR3 has a length of 16 residues. Only the CDR3 portion is preserved as DNA: 48 bases, with reading frame beginning at the first base.

Remarks on this clone: The target of this receptor is not known. Base qualities are not at hand, and no much larger clone is one base apart.

This chain joins TRBV4-1 to TRBJ1-6; TRBD1 matches 9 bases in the middle. The clonotype originates from a human donor in good health. Sequencing was done on a sample of T cells isolated from PBMCs. CDR3 sequence: CASSPEGQGYDSPLHF. DNA sequence: TGCGCCAGCAGCCCAGAGGGACAGGGTTACGATTCACCCCTCCACTTT.